These T cell receptor beta chains were read from a single sample in a study of T cell responses to AZD1222 COVID-19 vaccine. Sequenced by immunoSEQ multiplex PCR; TCRdb stores in-frame clones only, minus some. The sample records 150,000 or so clones, just over 90% being singletons. The specimen was peripheral blood, collected on day 0 of AZD1222 vaccination. All receptors derive from an adult in good health. The CDR3 runs from the conserved cysteine through the conserved F or W. Each record gives: CDR3 length, J gene, D gene, V gene, clone size, CDR3 DNA, CDR3 protein. A D gene is named only where the DNA matches it firmly. For some rows the clone size is stated as once, few or many, or as a class when expanded; others skip it.

cdr3_length: 14
j_call: TRBJ2-5
d_call: TRBD2
v_call: TRBV5-1
clone_size: once
cdr3_nt: TGCGCCAGCAGCCAAGTAGCGGGGGGGCAGACCCAGTACTTC
cdr3_aa: CASSQVAGGQTQYF

cdr3_length: 23
j_call: TRBJ2-5
d_call: TRBD1
v_call: TRBV9
clone_size: .
cdr3_nt: TGTGCCAGCAGCGTCGGAGGGGGACCTCCGGGACAGGATTATTTAACGTACCAGAAGACCCAGTACTTC
cdr3_aa: CASSVGGGPPGQDYLTYQKTQYF

cdr3_length: 15
j_call: TRBJ2-7
d_call: TRBD1
v_call: TRBV5-8
clone_size: .
cdr3_nt: TGTGCCAGCAGCCCAGGGACAGGGCCTTCCTACGAGCAGTACTTC
cdr3_aa: CASSPGTGPSYEQYF

cdr3_length: 12
j_call: TRBJ2-1
d_call: .
v_call: TRBV10-3
clone_size: .
cdr3_nt: TGTGCCATCAGGGGCGAGTACAATGAGCAGTTCTTC
cdr3_aa: CAIRGEYNEQFF

cdr3_length: 13
j_call: TRBJ2-3
d_call: .
v_call: TRBV7-9
clone_size: .
cdr3_nt: TGTGCCAGCAGCTTCGGGGCCGGAGATACGCAGTATTTT
cdr3_aa: CASSFGAGDTQYF

cdr3_length: 13
j_call: TRBJ1-2
d_call: .
v_call: TRBV7-9
clone_size: .
cdr3_nt: TGTGCCAGCAGCCCCCGGACCTATTATGGCTACACCTTC
cdr3_aa: CASSPRTYYGYTF

cdr3_length: 18
j_call: TRBJ2-2
d_call: .
v_call: TRBV11-2
clone_size: .
cdr3_nt: TGTGCCAGCAGCCCGGTATTTGGGACTTCGGTAATGTCCGGGGAGCTGTTTTTT
cdr3_aa: CASSPVFGTSVMSGELFF

cdr3_length: 17
j_call: TRBJ2-2
d_call: .
v_call: TRBV24-1
clone_size: .
cdr3_nt: TGTGCCACCAGTGATGTGAGGGCGCTCGAGGGTCCCGGGGAGCTGTTTTTT
cdr3_aa: CATSDVRALEGPGELFF

cdr3_length: 12
j_call: TRBJ1-2
d_call: .
v_call: TRBV10-2
clone_size: .
cdr3_nt: TGCGCCAGCAGAGAGGGGAACTATGGCTACACCTTC
cdr3_aa: CASREGNYGYTF

cdr3_length: 15
j_call: TRBJ2-5
d_call: TRBD1
v_call: TRBV5-1
clone_size: .
cdr3_nt: TGCGCCAGCAGCTTGGTTAGGACAGGGGAGGAGACCCAGTACTTC
cdr3_aa: CASSLVRTGEETQYF

cdr3_length: 15
j_call: TRBJ2-1
d_call: TRBD2
v_call: TRBV7-8
clone_size: .
cdr3_nt: TGTGCCAGCAGCTCCTCCGGGACTAACTACAATGAGCAGTTCTTC
cdr3_aa: CASSSSGTNYNEQFF

cdr3_length: 11
j_call: TRBJ2-1
d_call: .
v_call: TRBV9
clone_size: .
cdr3_nt: TGTGCCAGCAGCGTTGGGAGGGAGCAGTTCTTC
cdr3_aa: CASSVGREQFF

cdr3_length: 13
j_call: TRBJ2-7
d_call: TRBD1
v_call: TRBV6-1
clone_size: once
cdr3_nt: TGTGCCAGCAGTGAATCAGGGGGCCACGAGCAGTACTTC
cdr3_aa: CASSESGGHEQYF

cdr3_length: 13
j_call: TRBJ2-7
d_call: .
v_call: TRBV11-2
clone_size: .
cdr3_nt: TGTGCCAGCAGCCCAACGTCCTTCTACGAGCAGTACTTC
cdr3_aa: CASSPTSFYEQYF

cdr3_length: 16
j_call: TRBJ2-3
d_call: TRBD1
v_call: TRBV7-2
clone_size: .
cdr3_nt: TGTGCCAGCAGCTATCGACAGGGGCTCGGCACAGATACGCAGTATTTT
cdr3_aa: CASSYRQGLGTDTQYF

cdr3_length: 15
j_call: TRBJ1-2
d_call: TRBD1
v_call: TRBV2
clone_size: .
cdr3_nt: TGTGCCAGCAGTGAAGGTCAGGGGGCGAACTATGGCTACACCTTC
cdr3_aa: CASSEGQGANYGYTF

cdr3_length: 14
j_call: TRBJ2-5
d_call: TRBD2
v_call: TRBV28
clone_size: .
cdr3_nt: TGTGCCAGCAGGAAACGGCGGGGGGCCCAGACCCAGTACTTC
cdr3_aa: CASRKRRGAQTQYF

cdr3_length: 14
j_call: TRBJ2-1
d_call: .
v_call: TRBV6-2/TRBV6-3
clone_size: .
cdr3_nt: TGTGCCAGCAGTTACGGCGGCTCATACAATGAGCAGTTCTTC
cdr3_aa: CASSYGGSYNEQFF